These 20 T cell receptor beta chains were sequenced from one sample in a study of CD8+CD57+ T cells in acquired aplastic anemia. Genomic DNA, serving as template, underwent TCR beta VDJ and CDR3 profiling. TCRdb independently ran MiXCR on the reads; one entry per CDR3 protein. This repertoire shows around 180,000 distinct CDR3 sequences, 63% found once; its top ten account for about 50%. Material: sorted CD4+, CD8+, or CD8+CD57+ T cells (not recorded which) from PBMCs. All receptors come from a human donor in good health.

The gene calls are TRBV29-1 and TRBJ2-1; no clear D. CDR1 SQVTM and CDR2 ANQGSEA come from the germline V gene. Trimming took 8 bases from V and 7 from J, leaving 9 bases between them. The CDR3 spans 10 residues. The CDR3 sequence is CSIPGNEQFF. Written as DNA, the CDR3 is TGCAGCATCCCCGGGAATGAGCAGTTCTTC.

This chain connects TRBV2 to TRBJ2-5; D unresolved. The CDR3 runs 12 residues. The V end lost 3 bases, the J end lost 5 bases, and 7 bases lay between the germline ends. The germline V gene has CDR1 SNHLY and CDR2 FYNNEI. The CDR3, as DNA: TGTGCCAGCAGTGAGCTCCGGGAGACCCAGTACTTC. It is translated as CASSELRETQYF.

J is TRBJ2-5 and V is TRBV7-2; 9 nucleotides align to TRBD2. Looked up from germline, CDR1 is SGHTA and CDR2 is FQGNSA. After removal of 1 base from V and 3 bases from J, the junction contained 9 bases not matched to a gene. The length of the CDR3 is 17 residues. CDR3 loop: CASSLVGGRGGKETQYF. The CDR3 region has the DNA TGTGCCAGCAGCTTAGTAGGAGGGCGGGGGGGAAAAGAGACCCAGTACTTC.

Concerning this clonotype: The junction shows a germline mismatch at one end, possibly a read error. The V gene is TRBV19, the J gene TRBJ2-1; a weak D match, TRBD1 (5 bases). The CDR3 length is 13 residues. Germline V gene sequence: CDR1 LNHDA, CDR2 SQIVND (reference sequence). CDR3 region: CASSISRANGQFF. The CDR3 DNA follows: TGTGCCAGTAGTATAAGCAGGGCCAATGGGCAGTTCTTC.

The chain employs TRBV6-4 and TRBJ2-2; D gene ambiguous. Trimming left V 4 bases short and J 4 bases short, with 7 bases between. Per the germline V gene, CDR1 is MRHNA and CDR2 is SNTAGT. There are 13 residues in the CDR3. The CDR3 here is CASSVRGTGELFF. The CDR3 nucleotides read TGTGCCAGCAGTGTAAGAGGCACCGGGGAGCTGTTTTTT.

This chain uses TRBV19 with TRBJ2-5; unclear D gene. CDR3 length equals 15 residues. The germline V gene encodes CDR1 LNHDA and CDR2 SQIVND (reference sequence). V lost 4 bases and J 3 bases, leaving 15 bases between the germline ends. CDR3 DNA: TGTGCCAGTAGTAGGGTTTTCCAGAAAGAAGAGACCCAGTACTTC. Protein: CASSRVFQKEETQYF.

Ten or more counts support this clonotype. The V gene is TRBV9, the J gene TRBJ2-2, with TRBD2 as a possible D gene (5 bases). The germline V gene encodes CDR1 SGDLS and CDR2 YYNGEE. This CDR3 is built from 14 residues. With 6 bases removed from V and 1 base from J, the gap between germline ends came to 10 bases. CDR3 sequence: CASKNGMNTGELFF. In DNA, the CDR3 is TGTGCCAGCAAGAACGGGATGAACACCGGGGAGCTGTTTTTT.

This clonotype was observed many times. This sequence joins TRBV10-3 and TRBJ1-4; D might be TRBD1 (6 bases). Trimming pared 6 bases from V and 6 bases from J, leaving 14 bases between. The CDR3 covers 14 residues. Germline CDR1 reads ENHRY; CDR2 reads SYGVKD. The CDR3 DNA sequence: TGTGCCATCAGGAACCCAGGGGAGGATGAAAAACTGTTTTTT. Its translation: CAIRNPGEDEKLFF.

About this clonotype: One end of the junction fails to match germline, which may point to a read error. The chain employs TRBV7-8 and TRBJ2-5; 11 bases fit TRBD2. Germline loops: CDR1 SGHVS, CDR2 FQNEAQ. The CDR3 sequence is 16 residues long. The CDR3 protein is CASSVLAGEVSETQHF. The CDR3 DNA reads TGTGCCAGCAGCGTACTAGCGGGAGAAGTGTCGGAGACCCAGCACTTC. Full variable domain (missing parts from reference TRBV7-8 and TRBJ2-5): GAGVSQSPRYKVAKRGQDVALRCDPISGHVSLFWYQQALGQGPEFLTYFQNEAQLDKSGLPSDRFFAERPEGSVSTLKIQRTQQEDSAVYLCASSVLAGEVSETQHFGPGTRLLVL.

This chain links TRBV7-3 with TRBJ2-3; D gene uncertain. Germline CDR1 SGHTA, CDR2 FQGTGA. V was clipped by 2 bases and J by 4 bases, with 7 bases between them. This CDR3 is 13 amino acids long. The CDR3 region has the DNA TGTGCCAGCAGCTTACGGCGCGCAGATACGCAGTATTTT. It yields the protein CASSLRRADTQYF.

J is TRBJ2-6 and V is TRBV9; no firm D call. This CDR3 spans 17 amino acids. The germline V gene encodes CDR1 SGDLS and CDR2 YYNGEE. With 4 bases removed from V and 4 bases from J, the gap between germline ends came to 18 bases. The CDR3 loop reads CASSPGTGLQGANVLTF. The DNA for the CDR3 is TGTGCCAGCAGCCCAGGAACGGGTTTGCAAGGGGCCAACGTCCTGACTTTC.

The chain joins TRBV10-2 to TRBJ2-5; TRBD1 agrees at 10 bases. Looked up from germline, CDR1 is WSHSY and CDR2 is SAAADI. This CDR3 has 14 amino acids. Losses at the gene ends were 2 bases for V and 5 bases for J; bases not matched to a gene: 2. The CDR3 region has the DNA TGCGCCAGCAGTGAGGGGACAGGGGAGGAGACCCAGTACTTC. It is translated as CASSEGTGEETQYF.

CDR3 loop: CSVEGGRGYTQYF. The DNA for the CDR3 is TGCAGCGTTGAAGGAGGGAGGGGATATACGCAGTATTTT. The chain links TRBV29-1 to TRBJ2-3; 7 bases line up with TRBD2. This CDR3 is built from 13 residues. Germline V gives CDR1 SQVTM, CDR2 ANQGSEA. V was pared by 1 base and J by 7 bases, with 5 bases of the junction left unmatched.

This clonotype was seen at least ten times. The gene calls are TRBV19 and TRBJ2-7; TRBD2 aligns across 7 bases. Per germline, CDR1 LNHDA and CDR2 SQIVND (reference sequence). The CDR3 loop spans 14 amino acids. J lost 3 bases, V lost 3 bases, and 5 bases had no gene match. Written as DNA, the CDR3 is TGTGCCAGTAGTATGGGGGGACTATTCTACGAGCAGTACTTC. It encodes CASSMGGLFYEQYF.

V gene TRBV25-1 combines with J gene TRBJ2-7, with D maybe TRBD1 (5 bases). Germline V gene data show CDR1 as MGHDK and CDR2 as SYGVNS. The length of the CDR3 is 14 residues. V gave up 1 base and J gave up 6 bases, with 13 bases separating them. CDR3 in amino acids: CASSESVGVFEQYF. CDR3 sequence (DNA): TGTGCCAGCAGTGAATCTGTAGGGGTTTTCGAGCAGTACTTC.

The rearrangement links TRBV19 to TRBJ1-1; D is ambiguous. Germline CDR1 and CDR2: LNHDA and SQIVND (reference sequence). This CDR3 contains 15 residues. V gave up 0 bases and J gave up 2 bases, with 10 bases separating them. The CDR3 DNA is TGTGCCAGTAGTATAGAAACGGGATTCAACACTGAAGCTTTCTTT. It encodes CASSIETGFNTEAFF.

In this sample, this clonotype turned up many times. This chain joins TRBV6-1 and TRBJ1-2, with D hard to call. CDR3 length: 13 amino acids. The V gene lost 1 base and the J gene lost 2 bases, with 5 bases spanning the gap. The germline V gene encodes CDR1 MNHNS and CDR2 SASEGT. The CDR3 sequence: CASSEEGNYGYTF. The CDR3 nucleotides read TGTGCCAGCAGTGAAGAAGGGAACTATGGCTACACCTTC.

The chain recombines TRBV2 with TRBJ2-1; D may be TRBD2 (7 bases). Germline lookup yields CDR1 SNHLY and CDR2 FYNNEI. The ends were cut back, 1 base at V and 4 bases at J, with 14 bases in the middle. The CDR3 length is 16 residues. CDR3 DNA sequence: TGTGCCAGCAGTGAAGGGTTGGCGGGGGCTTACAATGAGCAGTTCTTC. Encoded protein: CASSEGLAGAYNEQFF.

This chain's CDR3 is CSVVGTGGHGELFF. The CDR3 DNA reads TGCAGCGTGGTCGGGACAGGGGGCCACGGGGAGCTGTTTTTT. The chain combines TRBV29-1 with TRBJ2-2, with TRBD1 identical over 12 bases. The germline CDR1 and CDR2 sequences are SQVTM and ANQGSEA. Unmatched junction bases numbered 6, after V lost 6 bases and J lost 7 bases. CDR3 length: 14 amino acids.

This chain connects TRBV15 to TRBJ1-6, with TRBD1 matching 7 bases. V lost 7 bases and J lost 8; bases outside the gene matches: 8. The CDR3 is 14 residues long. Germline assignment: CDR1 LNHNV and CDR2 YYDKDF (reference sequence). CDR3: CATKMDRTYSPLHF. The CDR3 DNA is TGTGCCACCAAGATGGACAGGACCTATTCACCCCTCCACTTT.